Detailed here is one T cell receptor beta chain. Sequencing was performed with immunoSEQ multiplex PCR; in TCRdb, only in-frame clones are kept and a portion is missing. The sample carries 400,000 to 450,000 clones, around 88% recorded once. The data belong to a study of blood T cell repertoires in COVID-19. Looking at the study overall: Nucleic acid was either cDNA or gDNA, and it came from T cells, B-cell-depleted T cells, or PBMCs.

The CDR3 totals 13 residues. V was trimmed by 4 bases and J by 7 bases, leaving 12 bases between them. Germline V gene lookup returns CDR1 LGHNA and CDR2 YNFKEQ. One Seattle source followed patients from active infection through their disease course. V gene TRBV4-2 combines with J gene TRBJ2-3; D not certain. Sequenced input: peripheral blood. The source is a woman aged 45 to 65 with COVID-19, enrolled during active disease. The DNA of the CDR3 is TGTGCCAGCAGCCCATCACTGCTTTATACGCAGTATTTT. Translating it yields CASSPSLLYTQYF.